Listed below are T cell receptor beta chains from one sample, sequenced in a study of shared clonotypes between healthy human individuals. Data came from immunoSEQ multiplex PCR; TCRdb stores just in-frame clones and leaves some out. The sample lists a few hundred thousand clones, almost 97% occurring once. Sequencing input: naive CD4+ T cells sorted from blood. The source of these receptors is a woman in her twenties or thirties in good health. Each CDR3 is given with its conserved first and last residue. D genes are given only for firm matches. Where a row states a size, it is once, few, many or the class of an expanded clone; other rows omit it.

V gene: TRBV11-2; clone size: -; CDR3 length: 15; D gene: -; J gene: TRBJ1-1; CDR3 DNA: TGTGCCAGCAGAATTCCGGGACTCAAGAACACTGAAGCTTTCTTT; CDR3 protein: CASRIPGLKNTEAFF
V gene: TRBV30; clone size: -; CDR3 length: 14; D gene: -; J gene: TRBJ2-5; CDR3 DNA: TGTGCCTGGAGTGTAAAGGGAACCTGGGAGACCCAGTACTTC; CDR3 protein: CAWSVKGTWETQYF
V gene: TRBV28; clone size: few; CDR3 length: 12; D gene: -; J gene: TRBJ1-2; CDR3 DNA: TGTGCCAGCAGTTTCAGTGGCTATGGCTACACCTTC; CDR3 protein: CASSFSGYGYTF
V gene: TRBV29-1; clone size: -; CDR3 length: 15; D gene: -; J gene: TRBJ2-1; CDR3 DNA: TGCAGTGTCGGGACGGATAGAAGCTCCTACAATGAGCAGTTCTTC; CDR3 protein: CSVGTDRSSYNEQFF
V gene: TRBV5-1; clone size: -; CDR3 length: 13; D gene: -; J gene: TRBJ2-5; CDR3 DNA: TGCGCCAGCACCTCCCACGGGAAAGAGACCCAGTACTTC; CDR3 protein: CASTSHGKETQYF
V gene: TRBV6-5; clone size: -; CDR3 length: 14; D gene: TRBD2; J gene: TRBJ2-3; CDR3 DNA: TGTGCCAGCAGAACTAGCGCGAGCACAGATACGCAGTATTTT; CDR3 protein: CASRTSASTDTQYF
V gene: TRBV19; clone size: -; CDR3 length: 14; D gene: -; J gene: TRBJ1-3; CDR3 DNA: TGTGCCAGTAGATCCTGGGGCTCTGGAAACACCATATATTTT; CDR3 protein: CASRSWGSGNTIYF
V gene: TRBV6-5; clone size: -; CDR3 length: 13; D gene: -; J gene: TRBJ1-2; CDR3 DNA: TGTGCCAGCAGTCCTGGGGTGCGCTATGGCTACACCTTC; CDR3 protein: CASSPGVRYGYTF
V gene: TRBV11-2; clone size: -; CDR3 length: 15; D gene: -; J gene: TRBJ2-5; CDR3 DNA: TGTGCCAGCAGCTTATTTGCAGGGATACAAGAGACCCAGTACTTC; CDR3 protein: CASSLFAGIQETQYF
V gene: TRBV5-4; clone size: -; CDR3 length: 15; D gene: TRBD2; J gene: TRBJ2-4; CDR3 DNA: TGTGCCAGCAGCCCCCACGGGGGGGCGGAGGGCATTCAGTACTTC; CDR3 protein: CASSPHGGAEGIQYF
V gene: TRBV7-2; clone size: -; CDR3 length: 19; D gene: TRBD2; J gene: TRBJ2-1; CDR3 DNA: TGTGCCAGCACCCCAAGGGGGGTAGCGGGAGGGCCGTCGGGGAATGAGCAGTTCTTC; CDR3 protein: CASTPRGVAGGPSGNEQFF
V gene: TRBV19; clone size: -; CDR3 length: 16; D gene: -; J gene: TRBJ2-5; CDR3 DNA: TGTGCCAGTAGTATGGCCCCCCTGAACTCCCTGGAGACCCAGTACTTC; CDR3 protein: CASSMAPLNSLETQYF
V gene: TRBV15; clone size: -; CDR3 length: 13; D gene: -; J gene: TRBJ2-1; CDR3 DNA: TGTGCCACCAGCACAAGCTCCTACAATGAGCAGTTCTTC; CDR3 protein: CATSTSSYNEQFF
V gene: TRBV7-3; clone size: -; CDR3 length: 16; D gene: TRBD2; J gene: TRBJ2-1; CDR3 DNA: TGTGCCAGCAGCTTAACACCCGGGACTAGCTGGGGCGAGCAGTTCTTC; CDR3 protein: CASSLTPGTSWGEQFF
V gene: TRBV7-3; clone size: -; CDR3 length: 15; D gene: -; J gene: TRBJ2-2; CDR3 DNA: TGTGCCAGCAGCCCCTTGACAGCTAGCACCGGGGAGCTGTTTTTT; CDR3 protein: CASSPLTASTGELFF
V gene: TRBV25-1; clone size: -; CDR3 length: 14; D gene: -; J gene: TRBJ2-5; CDR3 DNA: TGTGCCAGCAGTGATCCAGGATCGGAAGAGACCCAGTACTTC; CDR3 protein: CASSDPGSEETQYF
V gene: TRBV27; clone size: -; CDR3 length: 16; D gene: TRBD2; J gene: TRBJ2-7; CDR3 DNA: TGTGCCAGCACTGAAACTATAGCGGGAGCGTGGCACGAGCAGTACTTC; CDR3 protein: CASTETIAGAWHEQYF
V gene: TRBV19; clone size: -; CDR3 length: 16; D gene: -; J gene: TRBJ2-2; CDR3 DNA: TGTGCCAGTAGTTCCAGATACAGGAAAGCCACCGGGGAGCTGTTTTTT; CDR3 protein: CASSSRYRKATGELFF
V gene: TRBV27; clone size: -; CDR3 length: 16; D gene: -; J gene: TRBJ2-3; CDR3 DNA: TGTGCCAGCAAGCAAACAGGGGGGGTTTCCACAGATACGCAGTATTTT; CDR3 protein: CASKQTGGVSTDTQYF
V gene: TRBV2; clone size: -; CDR3 length: 13; D gene: -; J gene: TRBJ2-5; CDR3 DNA: TGTGCCAGCACCGATTTGTCGGGGGAGACCCAGTACTTC; CDR3 protein: CASTDLSGETQYF
V gene: TRBV5-1; clone size: -; CDR3 length: 15; D gene: -; J gene: TRBJ2-3; CDR3 DNA: TGCGCCAGCAGTACCACAGGGTTTATTACAGATACGCAGTATTTT; CDR3 protein: CASSTTGFITDTQYF
V gene: TRBV7-9; clone size: -; CDR3 length: 16; D gene: -; J gene: TRBJ2-3; CDR3 DNA: TGTGCCAGCAGCTTAGGGTACCTAGCGCGCACAGATACGCAGTATTTT; CDR3 protein: CASSLGYLARTDTQYF
V gene: TRBV28; clone size: -; CDR3 length: 14; D gene: TRBD1; J gene: TRBJ2-4; CDR3 DNA: TGTGCCAGCAGTCGGGACAGGGGGCTTAACATTCAGTACTTC; CDR3 protein: CASSRDRGLNIQYF
V gene: TRBV6-6; clone size: -; CDR3 length: 13; D gene: TRBD1; J gene: TRBJ2-3; CDR3 DNA: TGTGCCAGCAAGGACAGGGCTGTCGATACGCAGTATTTT; CDR3 protein: CASKDRAVDTQYF
V gene: TRBV9; clone size: -; CDR3 length: 13; D gene: -; J gene: TRBJ1-2; CDR3 DNA: TGTGCCAGCAGCGTAGGATCTAACTATGGCTACACCTTC; CDR3 protein: CASSVGSNYGYTF
V gene: TRBV5-1; clone size: once; CDR3 length: 14; D gene: TRBD1; J gene: TRBJ1-5; CDR3 DNA: TGCGCCAGCAGCGCACAGGGGGCTGGACAGCCCCAGCATTTT; CDR3 protein: CASSAQGAGQPQHF
V gene: TRBV27; clone size: -; CDR3 length: 15; D gene: TRBD2; J gene: TRBJ2-7; CDR3 DNA: TGTGCCAGCAGGTCCCTTGGCGGGGGGTCCTACGAGCAGTACTTC; CDR3 protein: CASRSLGGGSYEQYF
V gene: TRBV2; clone size: -; CDR3 length: 16; D gene: -; J gene: TRBJ2-2; CDR3 DNA: TGTGCCAGCAGTGAAACAGGCCCTGGGAGTAACGGGGAGCTGTTTTTT; CDR3 protein: CASSETGPGSNGELFF
V gene: TRBV7-9; clone size: -; CDR3 length: 14; D gene: -; J gene: TRBJ1-2; CDR3 DNA: TGTGCCAGCAGTCCCAAGACGGAGCCCTTTGTCTACACCTTC; CDR3 protein: CASSPKTEPFVYTF
V gene: TRBV14; clone size: -; CDR3 length: 13; D gene: -; J gene: TRBJ1-2; CDR3 DNA: TGTGCCAGCAGCCAATTACCGGGGGAAGGCTACACCTTC; CDR3 protein: CASSQLPGEGYTF
V gene: TRBV6-1; clone size: -; CDR3 length: 17; D gene: -; J gene: TRBJ1-5; CDR3 DNA: TGTGCCAGCAGTGAACAAGGGGGTAGCAGGTACAATCAGCCCCAGCATTTT; CDR3 protein: CASSEQGGSRYNQPQHF
V gene: TRBV15; clone size: -; CDR3 length: 16; D gene: TRBD2; J gene: TRBJ2-7; CDR3 DNA: TGTGCCACCAGCAGAGCACTAGCGGGGAGCTCCTACGAGCAGTACTTC; CDR3 protein: CATSRALAGSSYEQYF
V gene: TRBV29-1; clone size: -; CDR3 length: 10; D gene: -; J gene: TRBJ1-1; CDR3 DNA: TGCAGCGTTGAAAAGGGGGGAGCTTTCTTT; CDR3 protein: CSVEKGGAFF
V gene: TRBV7-9; clone size: -; CDR3 length: 17; D gene: -; J gene: TRBJ2-7; CDR3 DNA: TGTGCCAGCACCCAGTCGTATTCAGGAGGGAAAACCTACGAGCAGTACTTC; CDR3 protein: CASTQSYSGGKTYEQYF
V gene: TRBV5-1; clone size: -; CDR3 length: 17; D gene: -; J gene: TRBJ1-2; CDR3 DNA: TGCGCCAGCAGCTTATCCCCCCGGGAGAGAAAACACTATGGCTACACCTTC; CDR3 protein: CASSLSPRERKHYGYTF